This T cell receptor (beta chain) was obtained from a study of spatial heterogeneity in lung cancer. Time point described: sample taken at primary tumor resection. V gave up 0 bases and J gave up 1 base; unmatched junction bases: 4. Germline CDR1 and CDR2: DFQATT and SNEGSKA (reference sequence). The CDR3 sequence is 16 residues long. From the 5' RACE reads, TCRdb called clonotypes with MiXCR, one entry per CDR3 protein. Of under 80,000 distinct CDR3 sequences listed, under 7.5% are singletons. The chain carries TRBV20-1 and TRBJ2-1, with TRBD1 matching over 9 bases. The material sequenced was PBMCs, taken at surgery. The source is a female donor with early-stage non-small cell lung cancer. CDR3 amino acids: CSARDGTGYSYNEQFF. The CDR3 bases are TGCAGTGCTAGAGACGGGACAGGGTATTCCTACAATGAGCAGTTCTTC.